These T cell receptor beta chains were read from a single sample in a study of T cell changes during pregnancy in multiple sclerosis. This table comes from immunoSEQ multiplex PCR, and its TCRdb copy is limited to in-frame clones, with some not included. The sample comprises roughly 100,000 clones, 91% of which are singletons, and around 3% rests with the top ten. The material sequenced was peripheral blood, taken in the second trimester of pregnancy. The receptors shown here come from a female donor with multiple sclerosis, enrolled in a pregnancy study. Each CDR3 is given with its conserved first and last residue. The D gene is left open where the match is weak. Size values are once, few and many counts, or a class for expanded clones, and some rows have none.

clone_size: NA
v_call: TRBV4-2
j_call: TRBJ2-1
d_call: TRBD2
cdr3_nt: TGTGCCAGCAGCCAAGAAATGGGGCTAGCGGGAGTTGAGCAGTTCTTC
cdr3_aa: CASSQEMGLAGVEQFF

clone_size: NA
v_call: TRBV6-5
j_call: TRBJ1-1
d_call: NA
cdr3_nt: TGTGCCAGCAGTTACCAAGGAGTCTCTGAAGCTTTCTTT
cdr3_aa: CASSYQGVSEAFF

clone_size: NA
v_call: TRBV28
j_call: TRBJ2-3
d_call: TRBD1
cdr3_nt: TGTGCCAGCAGTCAGACAGGGATAACAGATACGCAGTATTTT
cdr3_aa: CASSQTGITDTQYF

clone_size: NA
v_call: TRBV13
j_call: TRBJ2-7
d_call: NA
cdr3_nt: TGTGCCAGCAGCTACTGGACAGGGACTAACGCAGCTTACGAGCAGTACTTC
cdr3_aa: CASSYWTGTNAAYEQYF

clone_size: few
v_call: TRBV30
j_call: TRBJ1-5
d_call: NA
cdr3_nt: TGTGCCTGGAGTTCGGGTTTACCGGGTCAGCCCCAGCATTTT
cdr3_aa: CAWSSGLPGQPQHF

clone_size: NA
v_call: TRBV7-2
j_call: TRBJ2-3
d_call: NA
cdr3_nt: TGTGCCAGCAGCTTACCTAACACAGATACGCAGTATTTT
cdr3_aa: CASSLPNTDTQYF

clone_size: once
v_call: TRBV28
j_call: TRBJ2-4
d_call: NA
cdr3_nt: TGTGCCAGCAGTGCACGCAGGGTAGCCACAGCCAAAAACATTCAGTACTTC
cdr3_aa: CASSARRVATAKNIQYF

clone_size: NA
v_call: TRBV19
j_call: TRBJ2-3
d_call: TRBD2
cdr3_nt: TGTGCCAGTAGTATGGGTTATGTCGCTAGCGGATACACAGATACGCAGTATTTT
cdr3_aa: CASSMGYVASGYTDTQYF

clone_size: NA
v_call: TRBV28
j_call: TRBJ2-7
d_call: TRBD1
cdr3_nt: TGTGCCAGCAGGAATCAAGACAGGGGGTCTAGCGACGAGCAGTACTTC
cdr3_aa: CASRNQDRGSSDEQYF

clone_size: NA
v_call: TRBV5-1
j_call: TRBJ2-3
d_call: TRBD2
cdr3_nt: TGCGCCAGCAGCTTGGGGGCTAGCGGGGTCCACACAGATACGCAGTATTTT
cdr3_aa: CASSLGASGVHTDTQYF

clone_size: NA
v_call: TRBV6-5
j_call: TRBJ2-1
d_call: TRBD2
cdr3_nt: TGTGCCAGCGGATTTACTAGCGGGGACCGCAATGAGCAGTTCTTC
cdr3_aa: CASGFTSGDRNEQFF

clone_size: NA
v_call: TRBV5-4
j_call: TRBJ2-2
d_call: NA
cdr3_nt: TGTGCCAGCAGCTTGGTGGGTAGAAGCGCCGGGGAGCTGTTTTTT
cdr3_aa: CASSLVGRSAGELFF

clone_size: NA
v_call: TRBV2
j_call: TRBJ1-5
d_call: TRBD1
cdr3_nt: TGTGCCAGCAGTATAGGGACAGCGAATCAGCCCCAGCATTTT
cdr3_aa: CASSIGTANQPQHF

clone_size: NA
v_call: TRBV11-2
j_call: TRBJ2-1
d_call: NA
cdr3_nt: TGTGCCAGCAGCTTGGGGACTCTGTCCTACAATGAGCAGTTCTTC
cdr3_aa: CASSLGTLSYNEQFF

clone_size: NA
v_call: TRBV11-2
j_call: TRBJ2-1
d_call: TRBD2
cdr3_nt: TGTGCCAGCAGCCTAGCGGGCAATGAGCAGTTCTTC
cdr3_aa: CASSLAGNEQFF

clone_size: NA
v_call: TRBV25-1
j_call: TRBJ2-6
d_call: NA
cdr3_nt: TGTGCCAGCAGTGATCCCGGTAGCTCTGGGGCCAACGTCCTGACTTTC
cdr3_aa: CASSDPGSSGANVLTF

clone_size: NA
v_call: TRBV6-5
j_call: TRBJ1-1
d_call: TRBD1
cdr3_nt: TGTGCCAGCAGTCTTCGGACAGGTTCCACTGAAGCTTTCTTT
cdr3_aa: CASSLRTGSTEAFF

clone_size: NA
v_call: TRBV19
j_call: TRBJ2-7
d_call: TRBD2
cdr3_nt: TGTGCCAGTAGTCCCGGACTAGCGGGATACGAGCAGTACTTC
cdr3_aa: CASSPGLAGYEQYF

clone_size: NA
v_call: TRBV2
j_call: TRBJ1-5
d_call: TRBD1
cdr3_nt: TGTGCCAGCGTTCTATCCGGACAGGGGGATCAGCCCCAGCATTTT
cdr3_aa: CASVLSGQGDQPQHF

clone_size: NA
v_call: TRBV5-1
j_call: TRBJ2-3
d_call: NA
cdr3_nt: TGCGCCAGCAGCTTGGCCGGCGGGTCTAGCACAGATACGCAGTATTTT
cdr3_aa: CASSLAGGSSTDTQYF

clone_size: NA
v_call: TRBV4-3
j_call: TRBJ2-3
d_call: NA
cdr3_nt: TGCGCCAGCAGCCAAGATGTAGGCACAGATACGCAGTATTTT
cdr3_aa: CASSQDVGTDTQYF

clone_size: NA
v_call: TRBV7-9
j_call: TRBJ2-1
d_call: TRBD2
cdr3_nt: TGTGCCAGCAGCGGACTAGCGGTGAATGAGCAGTTCTTC
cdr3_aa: CASSGLAVNEQFF

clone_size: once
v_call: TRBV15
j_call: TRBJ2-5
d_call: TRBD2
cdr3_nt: TGTGCCACCAGCAGAGATTTAGCGGGGGAGACCCAGTACTTC
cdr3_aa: CATSRDLAGETQYF

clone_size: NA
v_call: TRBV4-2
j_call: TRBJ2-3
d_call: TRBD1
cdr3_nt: TGTGCCAGCAGCCAACAGGACAGGACCTCTAGCACAGATACGCAGTATTTT
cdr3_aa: CASSQQDRTSSTDTQYF

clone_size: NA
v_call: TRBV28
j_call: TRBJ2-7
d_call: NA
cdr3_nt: TGTGCCAGCAGTCTCCTCGGGGTAGCCCGAGAATACGAGCAGTACTTC
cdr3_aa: CASSLLGVAREYEQYF

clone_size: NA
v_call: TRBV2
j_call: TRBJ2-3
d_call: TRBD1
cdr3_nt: TGTGCCAGCAGTGAAGGTTTCGGGACAGGGTCAGATACGCAGTATTTT
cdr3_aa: CASSEGFGTGSDTQYF

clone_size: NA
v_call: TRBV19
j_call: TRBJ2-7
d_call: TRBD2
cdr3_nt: TGTGCCAGTAGTATGCGGGGGGGACCTGCCTCCTACGAGCAGTACTTC
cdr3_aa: CASSMRGGPASYEQYF

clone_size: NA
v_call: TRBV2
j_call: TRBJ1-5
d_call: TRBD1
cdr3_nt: TGTGCCAGCCAACAGGGGTCTAGCAATCAGCCCCAGCATTTT
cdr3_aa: CASQQGSSNQPQHF

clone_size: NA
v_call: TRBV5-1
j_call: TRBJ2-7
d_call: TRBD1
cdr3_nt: TGCGCCAGCACCCCCGGACAGGGGAGGTACGAGCAGTACTTC
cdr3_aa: CASTPGQGRYEQYF

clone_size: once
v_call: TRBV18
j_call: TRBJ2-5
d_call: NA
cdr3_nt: TGTGCCAGCTCACCACTTCGGGGCGGGGGCGGCCAAGAGACCCAGTACTTC
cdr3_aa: CASSPLRGGGGQETQYF

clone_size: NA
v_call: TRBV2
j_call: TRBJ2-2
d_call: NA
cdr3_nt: TGTGCCAGCAGACAGAACACCGGGGAGCTGTTTTTT
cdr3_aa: CASRQNTGELFF

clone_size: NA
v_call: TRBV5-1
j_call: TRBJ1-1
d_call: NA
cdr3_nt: TGCGCCAGCAGCTCGGAGGGACGGAGCACTGAAGCTTTCTTT
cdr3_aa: CASSSEGRSTEAFF

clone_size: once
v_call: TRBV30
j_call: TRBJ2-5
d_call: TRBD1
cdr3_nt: TGTGCCTGGAGCCTAGGGGACAGTGAGACCCAGTACTTC
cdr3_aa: CAWSLGDSETQYF

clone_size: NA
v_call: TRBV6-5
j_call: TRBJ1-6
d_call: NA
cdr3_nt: TGTGCCAGCAGTTACCCGCCCTCCGGTTCACCCCTCCACTTT
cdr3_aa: CASSYPPSGSPLHF

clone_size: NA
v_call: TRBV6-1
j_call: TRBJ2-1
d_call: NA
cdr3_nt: TGTGCCAGCAGTGAGGGGAGGGGGGAGCAGTTCTTC
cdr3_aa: CASSEGRGEQFF

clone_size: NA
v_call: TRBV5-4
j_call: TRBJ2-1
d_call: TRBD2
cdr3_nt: TGTGCCAGCAGCTTGGGACTAGCGGTTATATTAGAGCAGTTCTTC
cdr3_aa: CASSLGLAVILEQFF

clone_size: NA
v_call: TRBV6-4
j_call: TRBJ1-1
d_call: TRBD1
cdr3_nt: TGTGCCAGCAGTTTGACAGGGGACACTGAAGCTTTCTTT
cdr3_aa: CASSLTGDTEAFF

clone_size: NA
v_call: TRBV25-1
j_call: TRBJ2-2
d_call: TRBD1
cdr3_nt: TGTGCCAGCAGAGGGACAGGGTCGACCGGGGAGCTGTTTTTT
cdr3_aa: CASRGTGSTGELFF

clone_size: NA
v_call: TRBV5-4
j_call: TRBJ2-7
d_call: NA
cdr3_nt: TGTGCCAGCAGCCTAAGGACTCCCCCCTACGAGCAGTACTTC
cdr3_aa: CASSLRTPPYEQYF

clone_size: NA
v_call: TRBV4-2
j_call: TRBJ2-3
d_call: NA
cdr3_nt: TGTGCCAGCAGCCAAGAGCTAGCGACTAGCACAGATACGCAGTATTTT
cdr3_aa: CASSQELATSTDTQYF

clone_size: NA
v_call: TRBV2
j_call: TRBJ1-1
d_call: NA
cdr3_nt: TGTGCCAGCAACCGTGGGGCCCTGAACACTGAAGCTTTCTTT
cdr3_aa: CASNRGALNTEAFF

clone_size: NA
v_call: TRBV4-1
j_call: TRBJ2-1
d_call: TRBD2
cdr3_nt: TGCGCCAGCAGCCATAGCGGGGCCCTCTCAAATGAGCAGTTCTTC
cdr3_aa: CASSHSGALSNEQFF

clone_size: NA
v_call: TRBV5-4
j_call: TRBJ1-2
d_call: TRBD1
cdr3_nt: TGTGCCAGCAGCTCTCAGACAGGGGACTATGGCTACACCTTC
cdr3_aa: CASSSQTGDYGYTF

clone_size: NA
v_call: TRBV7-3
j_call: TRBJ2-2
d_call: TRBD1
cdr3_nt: TGTGCCAGCAGCTTGACAGGGGTCGGGGAGCTGTTTTTT
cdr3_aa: CASSLTGVGELFF

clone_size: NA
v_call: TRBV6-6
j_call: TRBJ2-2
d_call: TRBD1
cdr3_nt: TGTGCCAGCAGTTACCCAGGGACAGGGGGAGCCGGGGAGCTGTTTTTT
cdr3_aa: CASSYPGTGGAGELFF

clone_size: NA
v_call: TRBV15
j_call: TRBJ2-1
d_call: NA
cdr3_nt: TGTGCCACCAAACTCGACTTTTACAATGAGCAGTTCTTC
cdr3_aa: CATKLDFYNEQFF

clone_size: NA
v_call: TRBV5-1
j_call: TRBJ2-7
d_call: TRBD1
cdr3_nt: TGCACCAGCAGCTTGCGGACAGGGGGCTACGAGCAGTACTTC
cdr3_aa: CTSSLRTGGYEQYF

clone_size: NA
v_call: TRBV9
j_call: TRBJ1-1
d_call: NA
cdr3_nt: TGTGCCAGCAGCGTAGTGGCGGGGGGGGGTCGGACTGAAGCTTTCTTT
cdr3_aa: CASSVVAGGGRTEAFF

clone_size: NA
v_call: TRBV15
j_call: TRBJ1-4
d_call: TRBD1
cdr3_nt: TGTGCCACCAGCAGCACAACAGGGGGGGTTGAAAAACTGTTTTTT
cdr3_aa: CATSSTTGGVEKLFF

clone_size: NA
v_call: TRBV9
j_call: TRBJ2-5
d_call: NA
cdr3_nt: TGTGCCAGCAGCCCGGGGGTCCAAGAGACCCAGTACTTC
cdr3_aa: CASSPGVQETQYF

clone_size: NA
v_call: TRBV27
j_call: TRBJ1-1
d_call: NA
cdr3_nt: TGTGCCAGCGTTAGTACGGACGCCCGGAGGACTGAAGCTTTCTTT
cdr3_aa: CASVSTDARRTEAFF

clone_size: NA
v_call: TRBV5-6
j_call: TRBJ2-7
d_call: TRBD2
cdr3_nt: TGTGCCAGCAGCTTCTTGGGGACTAGCCTGCGCGAGCAGTACTTC
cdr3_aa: CASSFLGTSLREQYF

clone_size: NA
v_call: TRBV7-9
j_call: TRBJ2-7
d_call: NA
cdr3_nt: TGTGCCAGCAGCCCTAGGGACATCGGGACCTCCTACGAGCAGTACTTC
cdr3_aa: CASSPRDIGTSYEQYF

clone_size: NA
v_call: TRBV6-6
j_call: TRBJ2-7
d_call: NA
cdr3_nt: TGTGCCAGCAGTTTCAAGGGGGAGCAGTACTTC
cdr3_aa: CASSFKGEQYF

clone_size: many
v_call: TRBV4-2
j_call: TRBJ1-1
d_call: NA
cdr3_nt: TGTGCCAGCAGCCAAGATACACAGGGAGAAGCTTTCTTT
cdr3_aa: CASSQDTQGEAFF

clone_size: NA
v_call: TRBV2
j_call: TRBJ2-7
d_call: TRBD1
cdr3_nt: TGTGCCAGCAGCCGGGACAGGGGTACCGACGAGCAGTACTTC
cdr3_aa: CASSRDRGTDEQYF

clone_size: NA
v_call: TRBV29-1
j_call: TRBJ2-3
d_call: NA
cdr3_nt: TGCAGCACAACCGCTAGCACAGATACGCAGTATTTT
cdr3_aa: CSTTASTDTQYF

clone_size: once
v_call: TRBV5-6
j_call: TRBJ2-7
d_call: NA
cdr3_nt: TGTGCCAGCAGCTTGAAGGGCAGGGTCCACGAGCAGTACTTC
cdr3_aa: CASSLKGRVHEQYF

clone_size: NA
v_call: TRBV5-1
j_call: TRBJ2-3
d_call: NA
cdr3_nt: TGCGCCAGCAGACAGGTTTCTAGCACAGATACGCAGTATTTT
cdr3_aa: CASRQVSSTDTQYF

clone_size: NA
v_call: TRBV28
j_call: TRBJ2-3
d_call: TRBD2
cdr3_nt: TGTGCCAGCAGTTTATTGTTTAGCGGGAGAACAGATACGCAGTATTTT
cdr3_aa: CASSLLFSGRTDTQYF